The 21 T cell receptor beta chains in this list originate from one sample, sequenced in a study of molecular identifiers for immune sequencing clone quantification. A single record per CDR3 protein comes from TCRdb applying MiXCR to the PCR reads. This table holds approximately 630,000 distinct CDR3 sequences, over 25% found once. The source material was naive CD8+ T cells from blood, with Jurkat cell RNA spiked in. Subset: FACS-sorted CD8+CD4-CCR7+CD45RA+ naive T cells. Every receptor here comes from a human donor in good health. Some libraries in this study had Jurkat cell RNA spiked in.

Comments on this clonotype: A single base separates this from a much larger clone, so it may be a read error. The chain is built from TRBV7-6 and TRBJ2-5, with 10 bases aligning to TRBD2. Germline CDR1 reads SGHVS; CDR2 reads FNYEAQ. The CDR3 has 18 residues. In DNA, the CDR3 is TGTGCCAGCGGCTTAAAGGGTTTCGGACTAGCGGACCAAGAGCCCCAGTACTTC. This translates into CASGLKGFGLADQEPQYF.

This clonotype was counted a few times. The junction departs from the called germline gene at one end, perhaps through a read error. The gene calls are TRBV7-2 and TRBJ2-2; D unresolved. The CDR3 is 15 residues long. Germline lookup yields CDR1 SGHTA and CDR2 FQGNSA. CDR3 protein: CAGSPTQSDTGELFF. CDR3 DNA: TGTGCCGGCAGCCCGACGCAGAGCGACACCGGGGAGCTGTTTTTT. Looking up the rest from reference TRBV7-2 and TRBJ2-2 gives the full variable domain: GAGVSQSPSNKVTEKGKDVELRCDPISGHTALYWYRQSLGQGLEFLIYFQGNSAPDKSGLPSDRFSAERTGGSVSTLTIQRTQQEDSAVYLCAGSPTQSDTGELFFGEGSRLTVL.

This clonotype has only a few counts. The V call is TRBV20-1, the J call TRBJ1-6, with D uncertain. From germline, CDR1 is DFQATT and CDR2 SNEGSKA (reference sequence). With 1 base removed from V and 1 base from J, the gap between germline ends came to 5 bases. This CDR3 spans 14 amino acids. The CDR3 sequence: CSARGESYNSPLHF. For the CDR3, the DNA is TGCAGTGCTAGAGGAGAGTCCTATAATTCACCCCTCCACTTT.

This clonotype showed up just once. At one end, the junction sequence differs from germline, possibly due to a read error. J is TRBJ2-7 and V is TRBV6-6, with 8 nucleotides matching TRBD1. Per the germline V gene, CDR1 is MNHNY and CDR2 is SVGAGI (reference sequence). The CDR3 length is 18 residues. The CDR3 DNA reads as TGTGCCAGCTGTTACCTATGGGGACAGGAGTTTACGTCTGTCGAGCAGTACTTC. This encodes CASCYLWGQEFTSVEQYF.

This clonotype was found many times. For the CDR3, the DNA is TGTGCCAGCGGACAGAACACTGAAGCTTTCTTT. As protein: CASGQNTEAFF. V usage is TRBV6-5 and J usage is TRBJ1-1; perhaps TRBD1 as D (5 bases). The CDR3 length is 11 residues. Trimming pared 8 bases from V and 1 base from J, leaving 5 bases between. Germline V gene data show CDR1 as MNHEY and CDR2 as SVGAGI.

Comment on this clonotype: Being one base from a much bigger clone, this may be a read error. This sequence joins TRBV9 and TRBJ2-4, with D possibly called TRBD1 or TRBD2 (5 bases each). CDR1 and CDR2 from the germline V gene are SGDLS and YYNGEE. The CDR3 extends over 16 amino acids. In nucleotides, the CDR3 is TGTGCCGGCAGCTGGGGGACGGCTGCCGGCAAAAACATTCAGTACTTC. This gives the protein CAGSWGTAAGKNIQYF.

In its sample, this clonotype was seen a few times. The chain combines TRBV27 with TRBJ2-7; TRBD1 matches at 7 bases. The V segment lost 1 base and the J segment 4 bases; nucleotides outside the gene matches: 7. This CDR3 contains 15 residues. Per the germline V gene, CDR1 is MNHEY and CDR2 is SMNVEV (reference sequence). The CDR3 bases are TGTGCCAGCAGTTTATGGCCAGGGGGTAGATACGAGCAGTACTTC. Translation gives CASSLWPGGRYEQYF.

This clonotype was seen at least ten times. The J gene is TRBJ2-3, the V gene TRBV3-1; D might be TRBD2 (5 bases). CDR3 length: 13 residues. V was shortened by 4 bases and J by 6 bases, with 11 bases between the two germline ends. CDR1 is LGHDT, CDR2 YNNKEL, per germline (reference sequence). CDR3 sequence (DNA): TGTGCCAGCAGCCGAATTGGCGGGGATACGCAGTATTTT. It codes for CASSRIGGDTQYF.

This clonotype was seen a handful of times. This chain connects TRBV12-3 or TRBV12-4 to TRBJ2-1; D ambiguous. Trimming removed 4 bases at V and 12 bases at J, with 10 bases between. The CDR3 has 11 amino acids. The CDR3 reads CASSWSTGQFF. The CDR3 nucleotides are TGTGCCAGCAGTTGGAGCACTGGGCAGTTCTTC.

This clonotype was counted many times. This sequence joins TRBV4-3 and TRBJ2-5; D gene uncertain. Germline V gives CDR1 LGHNA, CDR2 YSLEER. Trimming shortened V by 0 bases and J by 4 bases, and 6 bases separated the two germline ends. The CDR3 has 13 residues. CDR3 protein: CASSQDRPETQYF. The DNA of the CDR3 is TGCGCCAGCAGCCAAGATCGTCCAGAGACCCAGTACTTC.

Comments on this clonotype: The CDR3 does not end in the conserved phenylalanine or tryptophan, so this is likely a read error. This chain uses TRBV7-2 with TRBJ2-2, with a possible D match to TRBD2 (5 bases). CDR1 is SGHTA, CDR2 FQGNSA, per germline. The CDR3 runs 16 residues. V was clipped by 3 bases and J by 6 bases, with 17 bases between them. CDR3 DNA sequence: TGTGCCAGCAGCTTCTGGGCCGGGAATGGCGCCGGGGAGCTGTTTGTT. It translates to CASSFWAGNGAGELFV.

The genes are TRBV3-1 and TRBJ2-7; D remains unclear. The V end lost 0 bases, the J end lost 2 bases, and 8 bases lay between the germline ends. Germline CDR1 and CDR2: LGHDT and YNNKEL (reference sequence). This CDR3 comprises 14 residues. The CDR3 loop reads CASSQDVRTYEQYF. CDR3 in DNA: TGTGCCAGCAGCCAAGATGTCCGGACCTACGAGCAGTACTTC.

This clonotype came up a few times. The chain joins TRBV7-9 to TRBJ2-7; tentative D call: TRBD1 (5 bases). CDR3 length: 14 residues. The germline CDR1 and CDR2 sequences are SEHNR and FQNEAQ (reference sequence). Between the trimmed V and J ends, which lost 0 bases and 5 bases, there was a span of 11 bases. The chain's CDR3 is CASSLAGAYHEQYF. The CDR3 DNA follows: TGTGCCAGCAGCTTAGCAGGGGCGTATCACGAGCAGTACTTC.

The V call is TRBV4-3, the J call TRBJ1-1, with D maybe TRBD1 (5 bases). CDR3 length equals 18 residues. CDR1 and CDR2 (germline): LGHNA, YSLEER. V was trimmed by 0 bases and J by 0 bases, leaving 17 bases between them. This CDR3 is CASSQEWSGPGLNTEAFF. Here the CDR3 DNA reads TGCGCCAGCAGCCAAGAGTGGTCAGGTCCGGGGCTGAACACTGAAGCTTTCTTT.

This clonotype was seen repeatedly, ten times or more. This chain links TRBV4-3 with TRBJ1-1, with D perhaps matching TRBD1 (5 bases). Germline lookup yields CDR1 LGHNA and CDR2 YSLEER. The V end was cut by 0 bases, the J end by 1 base, with 12 bases between. This CDR3 region has 16 residues. CDR3 in amino acids: CASSQDFLGPNTEAFF. The DNA of the CDR3 is TGCGCCAGCAGCCAAGATTTTCTGGGGCCGAACACTGAAGCTTTCTTT.

This clonotype was seen repeatedly, ten times or more. This rearrangement joins TRBV4-1 to TRBJ2-7; D is uncertain. CDR3 length: 16 amino acids. Germline V gene lookup returns CDR1 MGHRA and CDR2 YSYEKL. V lost 0 bases, J lost 6 bases, and 18 bases lay in between. In nucleotides, the CDR3 is TGCGCCAGCAGCCAAGATGTGATATCCCGACCCGGCGAGCAGTACTTC. Protein: CASSQDVISRPGEQYF.

This clonotype was seen many times. The gene calls are TRBV4-1 and TRBJ1-1, with D possibly being TRBD1 (6 bases). Germline CDR1 reads MGHRA; CDR2 reads YSYEKL. The CDR3 consists of 15 residues. Trimming removed 2 bases at V and 5 bases at J, with 15 bases between. DNA for the CDR3: TGCGCCAGCAGCCAATTCAGCAGGGGAGGAACTGAAGCTTTCTTT. Protein: CASSQFSRGGTEAFF.

This chain links TRBV27 with TRBJ2-2; 10 bases fit TRBD2. Germline trimming cut 5 bases from V and 2 bases from J; bases unmatched to any gene: 14. The CDR3 is made up of 19 amino acids. Germline V CDR1 and CDR2: MNHEY, SMNVEV (reference sequence). The CDR3 DNA sequence: TGTGCCAGCAGTCCAACCACATGGGGGACTAGCGTCAACACCGGGGAGCTGTTTTTT. It yields the protein CASSPTTWGTSVNTGELFF.

Comments on this clonotype: A read error may be the cause here, since a much bigger clone is one base away. The V and J genes are TRBV4-1 and TRBJ2-5; 10 nucleotides match TRBD2. CDR1 and CDR2 (germline): MGHRA, YSYEKL. Trimming took 4 bases from V and 1 from J; bases not matched to a gene: 6. The CDR3 sequence is 16 residues long. The CDR3 loop is CASSPSAGGVQETQYF. In DNA form, the CDR3 reads TGCGCCAGCAGCCCATCAGCGGGGGGGGTCCAAGAGACCCAGTACTTC.

The V call is TRBV2, the J call TRBJ2-5, with TRBD2 identical over 8 bases. Germline V CDR1 and CDR2: SNHLY, FYNNEI. This CDR3 region has 17 residues. J gave up 7 bases and V 6 bases, and 19 bases lay outside the gene matches. CDR3 in amino acids: CASSYSGGTSSFGTQYF. As DNA, the CDR3 is TGTGCCAGCAGCTACAGCGGAGGGACTAGTTCATTTGGGACCCAGTACTTC.

This clonotype was seen a few times. The chain couples TRBV19 to TRBJ2-1; the match to TRBD2 covers 9 bases. Losses at the gene ends were 4 bases for V and 4 bases for J; bases not matched to a gene: 2. This CDR3 spans 14 amino acids. CDR1 is LNHDA and CDR2 is SQIVND in the germline V gene (reference sequence). DNA for the CDR3: TGTGCCAGTAGTAAGCGGGGGGCTTACAATGAGCAGTTCTTC. Protein product: CASSKRGAYNEQFF.